This record looks at one T cell receptor (beta chain) sequence and its context. The antigen is unknown. From germline, CDR1 is SGDLS and CDR2 YYNGEE. The CDR3 spans 16 residues. The J segment lost 7 bases and the V segment lost 3 bases, leaving 7 bases of the junction unmatched. This sample was taken from a study of shared clonotypes between healthy human individuals. Study outcomes and limitations: Shared clonotypes: about 5% naive CD4, approximately 3.4% naive CD8, 2.3% memory CD4, over 0.3% memory CD8.

The donors were adults (healthy and HIV-negative) with no recent acute infections or vaccinations. The DNA input per sorted-subset replicate PCR was 150 to 200 ng, corresponding to 32,000 or so T cell genomes. Clones were read by immunoSEQ multiplex PCR, and TCRdb kept only the in-frame ones, dropping some. This sample has 1.6 million or so clones, with around 98.5% found just once. The sample was naive CD4+ T cells sorted from blood. The subset was: CD45RA+ positively selected. This sequence originates from a man aged 25 to 40 in good health. This sequence joins TRBV9 and TRBJ2-2; 12 nucleotides agree with TRBD1. CDR3 sequence: CASSAWDRGRYGELFF. CDR3 sequence (DNA): TGTGCCAGCAGCGCATGGGACAGGGGGCGTTACGGGGAGCTGTTTTTT.